These 9 T cell receptor beta chains were all obtained from the same sample, sequenced in a study of cytomegalovirus exposure and HLA in healthy donors. Primers: 60 Vbeta forward and 13 Jbeta reverse. Produced via immunoSEQ multiplex PCR; TCRdb's table is partial and in-frame only. There are about 110,000 clones in the sample; less than 70% occur only once, and 5.4% lies in the top ten. Sequences were obtained from PBMCs. The receptors derive from a woman between 65 and 79 years old in good health and CMV-seropositive.

The chain combines TRBV19 with TRBJ2-1, with 7 bases fitting TRBD2. Germline V gives CDR1 LNHDA, CDR2 SQIVND (reference sequence). This CDR3 comprises 14 residues. The V and J ends lost 8 bases and 0 bases, in that order; junction bases with no gene match: 4. In DNA, the CDR3 is TGTGCCAGTGGGGGGGGAAACTCCTACAATGAGCAGTTCTTC. It yields the protein CASGGGNSYNEQFF.

The chain couples TRBV30 to TRBJ1-2; 8 nucleotides agree with TRBD1. Germline V gene sequence: CDR1 GTSNPN, CDR2 SVGIG (reference sequence). With V trimmed by 5 bases and J by 7 bases, 12 bases remained unmatched. The CDR3 covers 14 residues. The CDR3 nucleotides are TGTGCCTGGGGGACCCAGGGGGCGCGGGTTGGCTACACCTTC. Encoded protein: CAWGTQGARVGYTF.

This clone was seen only a few times. The chain has TRBV15 and TRBJ1-6; the match to TRBD1 covers 9 bases. Looked up from germline, CDR1 is LNHNV and CDR2 is YYDKDF (reference sequence). The J segment lost 10 bases and the V segment lost 1 base, leaving 8 bases of the junction unmatched. The CDR3 has 16 amino acids. Here the CDR3 DNA reads TGTGCCACCAGCAGAGGAGCACAGGGGGCTTTCTCACCCCTCCACTTT. It yields the protein CATSRGAQGAFSPLHF.

The chain links TRBV14 to TRBJ1-2; TRBD1 matches at 7 bases. The CDR3 length is 13 residues. The germline V gene encodes CDR1 SGHDN and CDR2 FVKESK. J lost 7 bases, V lost 2 bases, and 4 bases had no gene match. DNA for the CDR3: TGTGCCAGCAGCCAACAACAGGGGAGTGGCTACACCTTC. This sequence encodes CASSQQQGSGYTF.

The V and J genes are TRBV28 and TRBJ1-6, with 7 bases identical to TRBD1. The CDR3 runs to 13 residues. Germline V gives CDR1 MDHEN, CDR2 SYDVKM. V was clipped by 10 bases and J by 4 bases; unmatched bases: 4. The DNA for the CDR3 is TGTGCCACCTGGGGACAGTATAATTCACCCCTCCACTTT. Translation gives CATWGQYNSPLHF. Combining the CDR3 with reference TRBV28 and TRBJ1-6 gives the whole variable domain DVKVTQSSRYLVKRTGEKVFLECVQDMDHENMFWYRQDPGLGLRLIYFSYDVKMKEKGDIPEGYSVSREKKERFSLILESASTNQTSMYLCATWGQYNSPLHFGNGTRLTVT.

This sequence joins TRBV5-1 and TRBJ1-2, with TRBD1 matching 7 bases. Losses at the gene ends were 4 bases for V and 4 bases for J; bases not matched to a gene: 4. The germline CDR1 and CDR2 sequences are SGHRS and YFSETQ. The CDR3 is 13 residues long. CDR3 nucleotides: TGCGCCAGCAGCCTGGACAGGTTCTATGGCTACACCTTC. Encoded protein: CASSLDRFYGYTF.

This clone was recorded at least ten times. V is TRBV5-6 and J is TRBJ2-3; perhaps TRBD2 as D (5 bases). V shed 4 bases and J shed 7 bases, with 10 bases lying between them. The CDR3 covers 12 residues. CDR1 is SGHDT and CDR2 is YYEEEE in the germline V gene. Here the CDR3 DNA reads TGTGCCAGCAGCCCCTGGAGGTATACGCAGTATTTT. It specifies CASSPWRYTQYF.

This clone was seen just once. This chain joins TRBV30 and TRBJ2-3; possible D gene TRBD1, 5 bases. V shed 1 base and J shed 1 base, with 12 bases lying between them. The CDR3 is made up of 15 amino acids. Per germline, CDR1 GTSNPN and CDR2 SVGIG (reference sequence). CDR3 protein: CAWSDPGFGTDTQYF. CDR3 DNA sequence: TGTGCCTGGAGTGATCCAGGGTTTGGCACAGATACGCAGTATTTT.

The CDR3 DNA reads as TGTGCCAGCAGGGAACTAGCGGGGGGGCCTGGTGAGCAGTTCTTC. Translated: CASRELAGGPGEQFF. The chain carries TRBV2 and TRBJ2-1; 13 bases are a match to TRBD2. The CDR3 runs to 15 residues. V trimming: 6 bases; J trimming: 9 bases; junction bases outside the gene matches: 8. The germline CDR1 and CDR2 sequences are SNHLY and FYNNEI.